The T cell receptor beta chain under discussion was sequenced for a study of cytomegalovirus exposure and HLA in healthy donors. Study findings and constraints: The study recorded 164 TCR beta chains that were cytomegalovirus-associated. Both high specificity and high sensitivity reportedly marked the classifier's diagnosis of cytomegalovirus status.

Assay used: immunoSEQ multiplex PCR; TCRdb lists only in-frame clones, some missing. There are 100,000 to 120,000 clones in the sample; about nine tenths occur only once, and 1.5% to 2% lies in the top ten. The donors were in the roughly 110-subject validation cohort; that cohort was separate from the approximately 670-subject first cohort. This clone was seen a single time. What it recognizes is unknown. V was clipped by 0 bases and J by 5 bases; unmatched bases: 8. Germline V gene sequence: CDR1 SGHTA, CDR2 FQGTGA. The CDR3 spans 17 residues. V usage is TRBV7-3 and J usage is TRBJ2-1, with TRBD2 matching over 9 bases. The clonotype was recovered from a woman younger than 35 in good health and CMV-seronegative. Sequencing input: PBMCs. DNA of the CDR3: TGTGCCAGCAGCTTAACTGGCGGGAGGGCCCCCCACAATGAGCAGTTCTTC. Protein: CASSLTGGRAPHNEQFF.